The text below deals with one T cell receptor beta chain. The CDR3 runs to 14 residues. V was cut by 2 bases and J by 7 bases, with 11 bases left in between. Germline V gene sequence: CDR1 MNHEY, CDR2 SMNVEV (reference sequence). The record originates from a study of blood T cell repertoires in COVID-19. Turning to the study itself: Samples came from the United States, Italy and Spain, spanning acute and convalescent COVID-19. T cells, B-cell-depleted T cells, or PBMCs supplied cDNA or gDNA.

Authors' analysis steps: Amplification from reference gene primers served as the basis for estimated nucleated cell counts. Produced via immunoSEQ multiplex PCR; TCRdb's table is partial and in-frame only. The V and J calls and clone size are taken from that table; D and trimming were inferred from the DNA. Of about 47,000 clones in the sample, less than 85% were seen once. This TCR was recovered from a man in his fifties or sixties with acute or convalescent COVID-19. What was sequenced was peripheral blood. The rearrangement uses TRBV27 and TRBJ2-2; possible D gene TRBD1, 5 bases. In DNA, the CDR3 is TGTGCCAGCAGTTTAAACTGGCAGGGCGGGGAGCTGTTTTTT. Its protein is CASSLNWQGGELFF.